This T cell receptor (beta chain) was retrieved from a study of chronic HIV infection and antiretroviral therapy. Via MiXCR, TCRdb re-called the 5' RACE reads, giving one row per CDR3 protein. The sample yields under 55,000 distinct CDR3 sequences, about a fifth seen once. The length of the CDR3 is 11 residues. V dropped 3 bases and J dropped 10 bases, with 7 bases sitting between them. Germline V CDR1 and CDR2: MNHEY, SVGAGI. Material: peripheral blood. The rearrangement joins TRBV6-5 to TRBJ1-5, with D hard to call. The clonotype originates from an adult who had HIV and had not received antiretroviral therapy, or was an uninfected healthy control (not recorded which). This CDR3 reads CASSYCPPQHF. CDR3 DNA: TGTGCCAGCAGTTATTGCCCTCCCCAGCATTTT.